The clone carrying this T cell receptor (beta chain) was counted at least ten times. Its matching antigen is unknown. This sample was included in a study of T-cell reconstitution after alpha-beta-depleted transplantation in children. This CDR3 is built from 17 residues. V lost 7 bases to trimming and J lost 0 bases; unmatched junction nucleotides: 10. Researchers prepared the TCRbeta library using unique molecular identifiers, the study reports. TCRdb independently ran MiXCR on the PCR reads; one entry per CDR3 protein. The sample contains a few hundred thousand distinct CDR3 sequences, 13% of which appear only once. Study-wide results and caveats: Roughly two months post-transplant, alpha-beta T cells reportedly originated from several hundred graft clones that had expanded. T cells produced anew were the main source of T-cell counts and diversity one year after transplant.

The genes are TRBV12-3 or TRBV12-4 and TRBJ2-2; 8 positions agree with TRBD1. Sample: PBMCs, mostly from graft donor cells, taken 360 days after TCRalphabeta/CD19-depleted stem cell transplant. This clonotype was sampled from a male patient between 10 and 17 years old who had a stem cell transplant for acute myeloid leukemia, so the T cells may come from the graft donor. In nucleotides, the CDR3 is TGTGCCAGCACCCGACCCCCAGGGGGCGCGAACACCGGGGAGCTGTTTTTT. Translating it yields CASTRPPGGANTGELFF.